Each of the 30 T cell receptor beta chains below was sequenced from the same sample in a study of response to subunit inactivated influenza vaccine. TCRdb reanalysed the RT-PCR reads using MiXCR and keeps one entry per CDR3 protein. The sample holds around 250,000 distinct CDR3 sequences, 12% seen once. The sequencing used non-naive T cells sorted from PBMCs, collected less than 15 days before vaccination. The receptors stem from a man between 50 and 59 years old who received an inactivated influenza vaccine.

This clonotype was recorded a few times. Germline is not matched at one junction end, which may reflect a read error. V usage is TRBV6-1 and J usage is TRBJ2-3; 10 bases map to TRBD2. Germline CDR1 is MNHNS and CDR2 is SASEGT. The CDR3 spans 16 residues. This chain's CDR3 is CASSALAGKHTDTRYF. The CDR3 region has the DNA TGTGCCAGCAGTGCACTAGCGGGGAAACACACAGATACGCGGTATTTT.

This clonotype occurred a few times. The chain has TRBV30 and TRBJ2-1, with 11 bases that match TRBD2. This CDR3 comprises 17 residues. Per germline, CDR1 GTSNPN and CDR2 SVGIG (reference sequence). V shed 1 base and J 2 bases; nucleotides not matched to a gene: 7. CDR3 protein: CAWSGGSGGAAYNEQFF. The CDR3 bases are TGTGCCTGGAGTGGTGGTAGCGGGGGGGCGGCCTACAATGAGCAGTTCTTC.

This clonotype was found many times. The CDR3 reads CASSPNPSTSGKWQFF. For the CDR3, the DNA is TGTGCCAGCAGCCCAAACCCATCGACTAGCGGGAAATGGCAGTTCTTC. The J gene is TRBJ2-1, the V gene TRBV5-5, with TRBD2 matching over 11 bases. Germline loops: CDR1 SGHKS, CDR2 YYEKEE (reference sequence). V shed 4 bases and J 12 bases; nucleotides not matched to a gene: 15. The CDR3 contains 16 residues.

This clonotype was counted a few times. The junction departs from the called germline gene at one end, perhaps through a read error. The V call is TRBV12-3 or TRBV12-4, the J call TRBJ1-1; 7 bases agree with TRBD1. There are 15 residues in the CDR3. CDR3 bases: TGTGCCAGCAGTTTCCTGGCAGGGGGGAACTCTGAAGCTTTCTTT. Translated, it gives CASSFLAGGNSEAFF.

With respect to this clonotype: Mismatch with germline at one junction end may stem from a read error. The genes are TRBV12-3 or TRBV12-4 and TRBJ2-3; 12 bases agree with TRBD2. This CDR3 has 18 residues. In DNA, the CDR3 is TGTGCCAGCTGTTTATTTCCTAGCGGGAGGGCCGGCACAGATACGCAGTATTTT. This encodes CASCLFPSGRAGTDTQYF.

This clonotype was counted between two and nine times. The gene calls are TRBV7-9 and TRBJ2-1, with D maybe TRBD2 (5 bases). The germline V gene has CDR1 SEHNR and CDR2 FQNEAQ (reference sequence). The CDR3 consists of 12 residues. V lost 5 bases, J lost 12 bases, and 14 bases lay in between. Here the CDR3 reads CASSPAGRWQFF. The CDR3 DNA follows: TGTGCCAGCAGCCCCGCGGGTCGATGGCAGTTCTTC.

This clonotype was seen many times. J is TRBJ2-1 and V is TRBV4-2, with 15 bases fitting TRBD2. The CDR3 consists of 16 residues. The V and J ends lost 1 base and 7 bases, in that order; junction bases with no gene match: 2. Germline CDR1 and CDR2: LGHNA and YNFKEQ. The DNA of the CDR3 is TGTGCCAGCAGCCAAGGGACTAGCGGGGGGGCTAATGAGCAGTTCTTC. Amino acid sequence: CASSQGTSGGANEQFF.

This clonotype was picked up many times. CDR3 nucleotides: TGCGCCAGCAGCTTGACGGGGGGGAGCACAGATACGCAGTATTTT. Protein: CASSLTGGSTDTQYF. The chain combines TRBV5-1 with TRBJ2-3; 8 nucleotides agree with TRBD2. Trimming cost V 1 base and J 0 bases; bases outside gene matches: 1. Germline V gene lookup returns CDR1 SGHRS and CDR2 YFSETQ. The CDR3 length is 15 residues.

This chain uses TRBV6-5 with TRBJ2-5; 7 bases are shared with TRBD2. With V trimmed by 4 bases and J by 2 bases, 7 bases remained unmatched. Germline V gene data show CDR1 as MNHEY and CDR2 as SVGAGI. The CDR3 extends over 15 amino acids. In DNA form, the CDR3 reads TGTGCCAGCAGTTGGGGGGGGTATTCTCAAGAGACCCAGTACTTC. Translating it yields CASSWGGYSQETQYF.

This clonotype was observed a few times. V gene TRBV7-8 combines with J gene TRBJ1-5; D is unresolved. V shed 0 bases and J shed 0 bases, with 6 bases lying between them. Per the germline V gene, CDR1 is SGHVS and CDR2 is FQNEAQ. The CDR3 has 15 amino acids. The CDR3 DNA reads TGTGCCAGCAGCTTAGCGGTGAATAGCAATCAGCCCCAGCATTTT. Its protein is CASSLAVNSNQPQHF.

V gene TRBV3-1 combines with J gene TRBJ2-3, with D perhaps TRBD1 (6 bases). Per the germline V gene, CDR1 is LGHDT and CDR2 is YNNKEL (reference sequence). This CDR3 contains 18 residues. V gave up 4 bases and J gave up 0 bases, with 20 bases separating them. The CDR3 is CASSLGTYYRASTDTQYF. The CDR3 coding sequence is TGTGCCAGCAGCCTCGGGACATATTACCGTGCTAGCACAGATACGCAGTATTTT.

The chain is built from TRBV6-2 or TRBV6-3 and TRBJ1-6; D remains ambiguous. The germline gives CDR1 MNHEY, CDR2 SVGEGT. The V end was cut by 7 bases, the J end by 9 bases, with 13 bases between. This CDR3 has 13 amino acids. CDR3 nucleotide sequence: TGTGCCAGCATGGATCAGTTGATTTCACCCCTCCACTTT. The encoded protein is CASMDQLISPLHF.

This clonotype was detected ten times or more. DNA for the CDR3: TGCAGCGTTGGCCCTAGCTTGAGCTACGAGCAGTACTTC. As protein: CSVGPSLSYEQYF. The V gene is TRBV29-1, the J gene TRBJ2-7; D may be TRBD2 (5 bases). The CDR3 length is 13 residues. The germline V gene has CDR1 SQVTM and CDR2 ANQGSEA. V was cut by 4 bases and J by 3 bases, with 13 bases left in between.

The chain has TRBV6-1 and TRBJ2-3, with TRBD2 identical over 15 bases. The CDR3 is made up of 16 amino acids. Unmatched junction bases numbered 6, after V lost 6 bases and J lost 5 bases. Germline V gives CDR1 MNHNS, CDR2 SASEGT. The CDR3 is CASRWTSGGAQDTQYF. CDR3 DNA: TGTGCCAGCAGGTGGACTAGCGGGGGGGCCCAAGATACGCAGTATTTT.

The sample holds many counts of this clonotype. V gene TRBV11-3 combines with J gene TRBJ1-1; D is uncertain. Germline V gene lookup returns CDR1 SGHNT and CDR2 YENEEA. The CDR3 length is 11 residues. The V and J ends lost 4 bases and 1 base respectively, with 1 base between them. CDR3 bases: TGTGCCAGCAGCTCGAACACTGAAGCTTTCTTT. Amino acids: CASSSNTEAFF.

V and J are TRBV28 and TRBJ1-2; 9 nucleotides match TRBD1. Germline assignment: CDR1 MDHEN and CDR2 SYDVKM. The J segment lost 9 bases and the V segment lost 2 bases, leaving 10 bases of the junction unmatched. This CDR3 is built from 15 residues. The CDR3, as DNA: TGTGCCAGCAGTTTAGTCCCGGGACAGGGATATAGCTACACCTTC. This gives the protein CASSLVPGQGYSYTF.

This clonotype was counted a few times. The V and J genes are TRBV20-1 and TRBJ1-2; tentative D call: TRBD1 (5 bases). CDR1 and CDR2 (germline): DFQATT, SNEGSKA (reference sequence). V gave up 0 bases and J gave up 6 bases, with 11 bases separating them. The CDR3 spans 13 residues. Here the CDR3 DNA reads TGCAGTGCTAGAGATCTCAGGGCTAATGGCTACACCTTC. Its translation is CSARDLRANGYTF.

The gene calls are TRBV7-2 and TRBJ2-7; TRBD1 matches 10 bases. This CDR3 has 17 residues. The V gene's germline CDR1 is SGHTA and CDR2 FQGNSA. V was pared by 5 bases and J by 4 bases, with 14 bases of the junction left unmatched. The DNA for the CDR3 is TGTGCCAGCAGCAGACAGGGGGCTGCGGTAGCGGTTTACGAGCAGTACTTC. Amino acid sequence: CASSRQGAAVAVYEQYF.

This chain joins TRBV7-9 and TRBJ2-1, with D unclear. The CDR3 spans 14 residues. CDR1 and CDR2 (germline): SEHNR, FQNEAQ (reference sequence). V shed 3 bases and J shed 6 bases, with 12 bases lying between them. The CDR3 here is CASSLDSRFNEQFF. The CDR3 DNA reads TGTGCCAGCAGCTTGGATAGTCGGTTCAATGAGCAGTTCTTC.

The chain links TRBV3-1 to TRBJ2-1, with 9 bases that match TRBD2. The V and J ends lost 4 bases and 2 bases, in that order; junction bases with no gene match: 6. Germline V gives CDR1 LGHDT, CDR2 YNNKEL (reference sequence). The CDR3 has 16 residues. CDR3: CASSPQTSGPYNEQFF. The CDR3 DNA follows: TGTGCCAGCAGCCCTCAGACTAGCGGCCCCTACAATGAGCAGTTCTTC.

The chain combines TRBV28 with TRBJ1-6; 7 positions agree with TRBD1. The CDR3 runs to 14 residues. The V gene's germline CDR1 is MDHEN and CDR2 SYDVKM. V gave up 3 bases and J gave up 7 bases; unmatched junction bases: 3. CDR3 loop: CASSFGTVNSPLHF. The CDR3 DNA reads TGTGCCAGCAGTTTCGGGACAGTCAATTCACCCCTCCACTTT.

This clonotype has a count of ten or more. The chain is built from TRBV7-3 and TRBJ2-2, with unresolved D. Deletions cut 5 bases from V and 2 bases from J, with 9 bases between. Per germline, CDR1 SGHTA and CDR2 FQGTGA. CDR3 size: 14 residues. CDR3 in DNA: TGTGCCAGCAGCAGCCGCTTAAACACCGGGGAGCTGTTTTTT. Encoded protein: CASSSRLNTGELFF.

The CDR3 region has the DNA TGCGCCAGCAGCCAAGATGTCTGGACAGGGGTGAACACTGAAGCTTTCTTT. It translates to CASSQDVWTGVNTEAFF. The chain couples TRBV4-3 to TRBJ1-1, with 9 bases matching TRBD1. The CDR3 totals 17 residues. Germline-derived CDR1 and CDR2 are LGHNA and YSLEER. With V trimmed by 0 bases and J by 0 bases, 5 bases remained unmatched.

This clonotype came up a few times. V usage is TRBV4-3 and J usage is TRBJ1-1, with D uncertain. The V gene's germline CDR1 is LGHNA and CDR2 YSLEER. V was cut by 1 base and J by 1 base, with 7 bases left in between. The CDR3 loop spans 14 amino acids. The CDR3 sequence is CASSQAGSNTEAFF. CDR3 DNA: TGCGCCAGCAGCCAAGCGGGGTCGAACACTGAAGCTTTCTTT.

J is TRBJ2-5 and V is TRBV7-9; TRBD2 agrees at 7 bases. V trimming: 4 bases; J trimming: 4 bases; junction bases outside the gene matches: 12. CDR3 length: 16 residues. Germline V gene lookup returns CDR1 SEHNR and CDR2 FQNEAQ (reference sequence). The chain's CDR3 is CASSSLNSGRRETQYF. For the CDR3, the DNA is TGTGCCAGCAGCTCCTTAAATAGCGGGCGACGAGAGACCCAGTACTTC.

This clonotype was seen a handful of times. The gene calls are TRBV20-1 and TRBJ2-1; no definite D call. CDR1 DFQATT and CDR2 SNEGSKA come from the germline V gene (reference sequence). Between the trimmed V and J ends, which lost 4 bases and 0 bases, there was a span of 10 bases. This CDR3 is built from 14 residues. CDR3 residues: CSATRASSYNEQFF. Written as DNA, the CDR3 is TGCAGTGCTACTCGGGCGAGCTCCTACAATGAGCAGTTCTTC.

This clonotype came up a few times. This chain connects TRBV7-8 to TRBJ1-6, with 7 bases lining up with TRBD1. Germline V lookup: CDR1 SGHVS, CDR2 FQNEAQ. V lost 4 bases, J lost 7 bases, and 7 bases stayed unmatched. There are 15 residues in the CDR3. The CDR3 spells CASSSETGYNSPLHF. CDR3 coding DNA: TGTGCCAGCAGCTCGGAGACAGGGTACAATTCACCCCTCCACTTT.

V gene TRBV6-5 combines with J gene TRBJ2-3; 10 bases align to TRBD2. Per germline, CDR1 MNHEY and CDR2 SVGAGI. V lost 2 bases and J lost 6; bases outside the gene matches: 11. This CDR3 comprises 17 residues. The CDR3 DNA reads TGTGCCAGCAGTTACATTAGCGGGGGGCCGTCGGGGGATACGCAGTATTTT. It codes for CASSYISGGPSGDTQYF.

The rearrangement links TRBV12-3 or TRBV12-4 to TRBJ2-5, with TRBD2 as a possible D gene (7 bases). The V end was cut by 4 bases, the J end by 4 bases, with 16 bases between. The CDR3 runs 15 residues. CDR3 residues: CASSYRWGGRETQYF. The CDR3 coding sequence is TGTGCCAGCAGTTACCGTTGGGGGGGCCGAGAGACCCAGTACTTC.

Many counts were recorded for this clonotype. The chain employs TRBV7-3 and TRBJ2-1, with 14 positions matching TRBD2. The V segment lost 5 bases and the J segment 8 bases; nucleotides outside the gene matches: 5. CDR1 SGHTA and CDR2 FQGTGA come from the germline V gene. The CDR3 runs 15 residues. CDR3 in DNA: TGTGCCAGCAGCCCGGGACTAGCGGGAGTGGATGAGCAGTTCTTC. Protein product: CASSPGLAGVDEQFF.